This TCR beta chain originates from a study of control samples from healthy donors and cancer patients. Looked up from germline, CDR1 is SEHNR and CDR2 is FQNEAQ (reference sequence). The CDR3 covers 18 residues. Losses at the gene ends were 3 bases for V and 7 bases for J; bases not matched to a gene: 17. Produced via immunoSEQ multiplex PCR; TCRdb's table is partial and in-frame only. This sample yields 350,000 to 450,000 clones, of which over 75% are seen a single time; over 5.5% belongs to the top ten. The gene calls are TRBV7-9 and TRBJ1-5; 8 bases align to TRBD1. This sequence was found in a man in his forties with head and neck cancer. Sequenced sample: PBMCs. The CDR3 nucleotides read TGTGCCAGCAGCTTTTCGGCATTGGTGACAGGGGTTCACCAGCCCCAGCATTTT. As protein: CASSFSALVTGVHQPQHF.